The rows below give T cell receptor beta chains drawn from one sample of a study of cytomegalovirus exposure and HLA in healthy donors. Produced via immunoSEQ multiplex PCR; TCRdb's table is partial and in-frame only. The sample has under 200,000 clones; 86% are singletons. Sample: PBMCs. The receptors originated from a woman under 30 in good health and CMV-seronegative. Both conserved end residues are part of each CDR3. A D gene is named only where the DNA matches it firmly.

TRBD1,TRBJ1-2,TRBV7-9,CASSLERDSVNYGYTF
TRBD1,TRBJ2-7,TRBV19,CASNTGQNYEQYF
NA,TRBJ1-3,TRBV12-5,CASGLVLSISGNTIYF
TRBD2,TRBJ2-3,TRBV29-1,CSVEYGTSGRTDTQYF
NA,TRBJ1-2,TRBV29-1,CSVAGNGYTF
NA,TRBJ1-5,TRBV15,CATSPQGKDSNQPQHF
NA,TRBJ2-7,TRBV5-4,CASSPRTVTVSSYEQYF
NA,TRBJ1-5,TRBV5-5,CASSLGQAQPQHF
NA,TRBJ1-2,TRBV29-1,CSVDGGARDTF
NA,TRBJ2-3,TRBV5-6,CASSTGLSKLSNTQYF
NA,TRBJ2-1,TRBV27,CASRPGEGTRNNEQFF
NA,TRBJ1-1,TRBV6-5,CASQGEHVAFF
NA,TRBJ2-7,TRBV7-2,CASSADRFPYEQYF
NA,TRBJ2-7,TRBV21-1,CASSKSRFYRGSYEQYF
TRBD2,TRBJ2-7,TRBV30,CAWSVDGRGGAYEQYF
NA,TRBJ2-5,TRBV27,CASSWLDTKETQYF
TRBD2,TRBJ2-3,TRBV27,CASSPGTRSDTQYF
TRBD1,TRBJ1-1,TRBV7-3,CASSSTGGSNTEAFF
NA,TRBJ2-7,TRBV6-5,CASSYSGGVNYEQYF
NA,TRBJ1-1,TRBV27,CASSPEFDGTEAFF
NA,TRBJ2-7,TRBV28,CASSSGSPYEQYF
TRBD1,TRBJ2-7,TRBV27,CASSYDRGPYEQYF
TRBD2,TRBJ2-3,TRBV7-3,CASSSSGGAGDTQYF
TRBD1,TRBJ1-2,TRBV7-6,CASSSGQGMDGYTF
NA,TRBJ2-5,TRBV5-4,CASSLQVRGVETQYF
TRBD2,TRBJ2-7,TRBV2,CASGGGGSSYEQYF
TRBD2,TRBJ2-7,TRBV14,CASSRREAGDEQYF
NA,TRBJ2-7,TRBV27,CASSLSGRFYEQYF
TRBD1,TRBJ1-2,TRBV5-8,CASSPGQSYGYTF
TRBD1,TRBJ1-2,TRBV4-1,CASSLEQGSSGYTF
TRBD2,TRBJ2-3,TRBV9,CASSVGPGGATDTQYF
TRBD1,TRBJ1-5,TRBV6-5,CASSGDRGSNQPQHF
NA,TRBJ2-2,TRBV7-9,CASKKQGELFF
TRBD1,TRBJ2-5,TRBV18,CASSPGTGLGKTQYF
NA,TRBJ1-1,TRBV7-9,CASSLAINTEAFF
NA,TRBJ2-5,TRBV13,CASSLGTEETQYF
NA,TRBJ2-1,TRBV5-1,CASRRGHNEQFF
NA,TRBJ2-5,TRBV5-1,CASSPRQESRSLQETQYF